One and the same sample provided the 23 T cell receptor beta chains below, sequenced in a study of blood T cell repertoires in COVID-19. The protocol was immunoSEQ multiplex PCR, while the TCRdb copy is restricted to in-frame clones and leaves out a portion. Found here are approximately 180,000 clones, roughly 85% of them singletons; the top ten hold 9.5% to 12%. The sequenced material came from peripheral blood. These receptor sequences come from a human donor with active or convalescent COVID-19. The donor label of this sample is uncertain.

This clone has a single count. In DNA form, the CDR3 reads TGTGCCAGCACGGGTTCGGGTAACTATGGCTACACCTTC. It yields the protein CASTGSGNYGYTF. The chain uses TRBV12-3 or TRBV12-4 and TRBJ1-2; D call uncertain. Trimming left V 7 bases short and J 1 base short, with 10 bases between. The CDR3 spans 13 residues.

CDR3 amino acids: CASSGSYRGLTEAFF. DNA for the CDR3: TGTGCCAGCAGTGGAAGTTACAGGGGGCTTACTGAAGCTTTCTTT. This chain connects TRBV25-1 to TRBJ1-1, with 9 bases fitting TRBD1. With V trimmed by 4 bases and J by 5 bases, 8 bases remained unmatched. CDR1 and CDR2 (germline): MGHDK, SYGVNS. This CDR3 comprises 15 residues. Drawing the rest from reference TRBV25-1 and TRBJ1-1, the complete variable domain is EADIYQTPRYLVIGTGKKITLECSQTMGHDKMYWYQQDPGMELHLIHYSYGVNSTEKGDLSSESTVSRIRTEHFPLTLESARPSHTSQYLCASSGSYRGLTEAFFGQGTRLTVV.

CDR3 DNA sequence: TGTGCCAGCAGCTGGGACGGACAGCAAGAGACCCAGTACTTC. As protein: CASSWDGQQETQYF. J is TRBJ2-5 and V is TRBV7-2, with a weak D call TRBD1 (6 bases). V lost 4 bases and J 2 bases, leaving 11 bases between the germline ends. This CDR3 is 14 amino acids long. Germline lookup yields CDR1 SGHTA and CDR2 FQGNSA.

The rearrangement uses TRBV3-1 (or the pseudogene TRBV3-2) and TRBJ2-1; no clear D. The CDR3 has 13 residues. Germline CDR1 is LGHDT and CDR2 is YNNKEL (reference sequence). Trimming pared 1 base from V and 8 bases from J, leaving 9 bases between. The CDR3 region is CASSQVWRDEQFF. CDR3 nucleotide sequence: TGTGCCAGCAGCCAAGTGTGGAGAGATGAGCAGTTCTTC.

The CDR3 DNA sequence: TGTGCCAGCAGCCGCTACTACTCTGGGGCCAACGTCCTGACTTTC. It translates to CASSRYYSGANVLTF. The J gene is TRBJ2-6, the V gene TRBV7-2; D is uncertain. Germline V CDR1 and CDR2: SGHTA, FQGNSA. Trimming shortened V by 5 bases and J by 0 bases, and 8 bases separated the two germline ends. The CDR3 extends over 15 amino acids.

The rearrangement joins TRBV11-1 to TRBJ2-7; 13 bases fit TRBD2. The CDR3 extends over 16 amino acids. The V gene end was trimmed by 4 bases and the J gene end by 4 bases; junction bases not matched to a gene: 7. CDR1 is SGHAT, CDR2 FQDESV, per germline (reference sequence). In nucleotides, the CDR3 is TGTGCCAGCAGCTCAGGGACTAGCGGGGAAGCTTACGAGCAGTACTTC. This gives the protein CASSSGTSGEAYEQYF.

The chain uses TRBV2 and TRBJ2-7, with 10 bases lining up with TRBD2. Per the germline V gene, CDR1 is SNHLY and CDR2 is FYNNEI. The CDR3 runs to 14 residues. The V gene end was trimmed by 6 bases and the J gene end by 2 bases; junction bases not matched to a gene: 4. CDR3 sequence: CASRALAGTYEQYF. The CDR3 DNA reads as TGTGCCAGCAGGGCACTAGCGGGGACCTACGAGCAGTACTTC.

This chain connects TRBV7-9 to TRBJ1-6, with 9 bases lining up with TRBD1. Germline V lookup: CDR1 SEHNR, CDR2 FQNEAQ (reference sequence). The trim removed 1 base at V and 10 bases at J, leaving 8 bases unmatched. This CDR3 region has 16 residues. In nucleotides, the CDR3 is TGTGCCAGCAGCTTAGTCTCCGGGACAGGGAGGTCACCCCTCCACTTT. As protein: CASSLVSGTGRSPLHF.

This clone was seen a handful of times. The rearrangement links TRBV29-1 to TRBJ1-2; 8 nucleotides agree with TRBD1. This CDR3 spans 13 amino acids. V trimming: 7 bases; J trimming: 1 base; junction bases outside the gene matches: 5. Germline V gives CDR1 SQVTM, CDR2 ANQGSEA. The CDR3 protein is CSAGTGINYGYTF. CDR3 nucleotides: TGCAGCGCAGGGACAGGAATTAACTATGGCTACACCTTC.

This clone was detected once. V and J are TRBV5-1 and TRBJ1-1, with TRBD1 matching over 10 bases. Looked up from germline, CDR1 is SGHRS and CDR2 is YFSETQ. The CDR3 consists of 15 residues. J gave up 7 bases and V 1 base, and 7 bases lay outside the gene matches. The CDR3 nucleotides read TGCGCCAGCAGCTTGACCGGGACAGGGGCGAATGAAGCTTTCTTT. Encoded protein: CASSLTGTGANEAFF. Based on the CDR3 plus reference TRBV5-1 and TRBJ1-1, the full variable domain is KAGVTQTPRYLIKTRGQQVTLSCSPISGHRSVSWYQQTPGQGLQFLFEYFSETQRNKGNFPGRFSGRQFSNSRSEMNVSTLELGDSALYLCASSLTGTGANEAFFGQGTRLTVV.

This clone has only one observation. The genes are TRBV29-1 and TRBJ2-5; weak D call: TRBD1 (6 bases). Germline V gene sequence: CDR1 SQVTM, CDR2 ANQGSEA. The ends were cut back, 3 bases at V and 4 bases at J, with 9 bases in the middle. The CDR3 runs 12 residues. The CDR3 loop is CSVEQGLETQYF. The CDR3 coding sequence is TGCAGCGTTGAGCAGGGGTTAGAGACCCAGTACTTC.

V gene TRBV7-9 combines with J gene TRBJ2-3; D ambiguous. The length of the CDR3 is 14 residues. V was trimmed by 1 base and J by 2 bases, leaving 7 bases between them. Germline V gives CDR1 SEHNR, CDR2 FQNEAQ (reference sequence). The CDR3 protein is CASSLGALTDTQYF. The CDR3 bases are TGTGCCAGCAGCTTAGGGGCCCTCACAGATACGCAGTATTTT. Using reference TRBV7-9 and TRBJ2-3 for the parts outside the CDR3, the full variable domain is DTGVSQNPRHKITKRGQNVTFRCDPISEHNRLYWYRQTLGQGPEFLTYFQNEAQLEKSRLLSDRFSAERPKGSFSTLEIQRTEQGDSAMYLCASSLGALTDTQYFGPGTRLTVL.

The chain has TRBV9 and TRBJ2-7; 9 nucleotides align to TRBD1. This CDR3 spans 17 amino acids. The V gene end was trimmed by 3 bases and the J gene end by 1 base; junction bases not matched to a gene: 11. Looked up from germline, CDR1 is SGDLS and CDR2 is YYNGEE. The DNA of the CDR3 is TGTGCCAGCAGCGGCGAGCGAACCGGGACAGGGTCCTACGAGCAGTACTTC. Its translation is CASSGERTGTGSYEQYF.

For the CDR3, the DNA is TGTGCCAGCAGTTACGGGCATCTTAGCACAGATACGCAGTATTTT. Translated, it gives CASSYGHLSTDTQYF. The V gene is TRBV6-5, the J gene TRBJ2-3, with D unresolved. The germline V and J ends were trimmed by 2 bases and 0 bases, with 9 bases remaining between them. Per germline, CDR1 MNHEY and CDR2 SVGAGI. The CDR3 runs 15 residues.

The chain has TRBV6-5 and TRBJ2-2; perhaps TRBD1 as D (5 bases). V was clipped by 8 bases and J by 2 bases, with 9 bases between them. CDR1 is MNHEY and CDR2 is SVGAGI in the germline V gene. This CDR3 spans 13 amino acids. The CDR3 region has the DNA TGTGCCAGCCAGGGTCCTAACACCGGGGAGCTGTTTTTT. This codes for CASQGPNTGELFF.

The J gene is TRBJ2-6, the V gene TRBV9; D is uncertain. The CDR3 is made up of 15 amino acids. CDR1 and CDR2 from the germline V gene are SGDLS and YYNGEE. Trimming cost V 1 base and J 2 bases, with 7 bases left between them. The chain's CDR3 is CASSVLATGANVLTF. The DNA of the CDR3 is TGTGCCAGCAGCGTATTGGCCACTGGGGCCAACGTCCTGACTTTC.

The chain couples TRBV5-4 to TRBJ1-4; no clear D gene. With 0 bases removed from V and 0 bases from J, the gap between germline ends came to 6 bases. The CDR3 sequence is 15 residues long. Germline V gives CDR1 SGHNT, CDR2 YYREEE (reference sequence). The CDR3 coding sequence is TGTGCCAGCAGCTTGGATATTGCAACTAATGAAAAACTGTTTTTT. Its translation: CASSLDIATNEKLFF.

The sample holds one count of this clone. The genes are TRBV23-1 and TRBJ1-3; D gene ambiguous. TRBV23-1 qualifies as an ORF whose function is uncertain. V dropped 6 bases and J dropped 0 bases, with 15 bases sitting between them. The CDR3 is 16 residues long. CDR3 in DNA: TGCGCCAGCAGCCACTTGGAGGTAAGCTCTGGAAACACCATATATTTT. Amino acids: CASSHLEVSSGNTIYF.

The chain carries TRBV7-9 and TRBJ1-5; 12 bases match TRBD1. Germline V CDR1 and CDR2: SEHNR, FQNEAQ (reference sequence). With 5 bases clipped from V and 6 bases from J, the junction kept 5 bases outside the gene matches. This CDR3 has 15 residues. The CDR3 DNA reads as TGTGCCAGCAGCCCGGGACAGGGGGCGGGTCAGCCCCAGCATTTT. This codes for CASSPGQGAGQPQHF.

This clone has a single count. This chain joins TRBV5-4 and TRBJ1-1; D is unclear. Germline CDR1 and CDR2: SGHNT and YYREEE (reference sequence). V dropped 2 bases and J dropped 4 bases, with 15 bases sitting between them. The CDR3 consists of 15 residues. CDR3 sequence (DNA): TGTGCCAGCAGCTTAAGATCGGGTCGTGGCACTGAAGCTTTCTTT. Its protein is CASSLRSGRGTEAFF.

The chain is built from TRBV24-1 and TRBJ2-2, with D possibly TRBD2 on 6 matching bases. The CDR3 loop spans 16 amino acids. Germline CDR1 reads KGHDR; CDR2 reads SFDVKD. Trimming removed 10 bases from V and 0 bases from J, with 17 bases in between. The CDR3 reads CATSRRGEANTGELFF. The CDR3 nucleotides are TGTGCCACGAGCAGAAGAGGGGAGGCGAACACCGGGGAGCTGTTTTTT.

V is TRBV3-1 (or the pseudogene TRBV3-2) and J is TRBJ1-2; D not certain. The CDR3 totals 13 residues. Germline loops: CDR1 LGHDT, CDR2 YNNKEL (reference sequence). V shed 1 base and J shed 6 bases, with 9 bases lying between them. CDR3 nucleotide sequence: TGTGCCAGCAGCCAAGTGGGCAGCCATGGCTACACCTTC. The encoded protein is CASSQVGSHGYTF.

The J gene is TRBJ2-3, the V gene TRBV9, with a possible D match to TRBD2 (6 bases). The CDR3 spans 14 residues. Trimming took 2 bases from V and 4 from J, leaving 11 bases between them. Germline lookup yields CDR1 SGDLS and CDR2 YYNGEE. The CDR3 protein is CASSVGRGSDTQYF. In DNA form, the CDR3 reads TGTGCCAGCAGCGTCGGGCGGGGTTCAGATACGCAGTATTTT.